This T cell receptor (beta chain) was documented in a study of blood T cell repertoires in COVID-19. Generated by immunoSEQ multiplex PCR, the TCRdb table keeps only in-frame clones and is missing some. This sample carries approximately 400,000 clones, around 89% of them seen once, and the ten largest clones take 1.2%. This CDR3 is 15 amino acids long. CDR1 and CDR2 from the germline V gene are SNHLY and FYNNEI. Trimming removed 8 bases from V and 8 bases from J, with 19 bases in between. Participant age was roughly 18 to 90 years, and participants resided in approximately 25 US areas. Cohorts were assigned according to the clinical history that participants reported.

The sequence was collected from a woman aged 18-30 years who had recovered from COVID-19. The V and J genes are TRBV2 and TRBJ1-6; D is perhaps TRBD1 (5 bases). Sequenced input: PBMCs or T cells enriched from blood (not recorded which). The CDR3 nucleotides are TGTGCCAGCGGGAAAGATAAGACCAGGGATTCACCCCTCCACTTT. Translated: CASGKDKTRDSPLHF.